Listed below are T cell receptor beta chains from one sample, sequenced in a study of cytomegalovirus exposure and HLA in healthy donors. The method was immunoSEQ multiplex PCR; TCRdb's version includes in-frame clones alone and lacks a portion of them. The sample consists of around 200,000 clones, 84% of them appearing once. Sequences were obtained from PBMCs. Receptors were obtained from a woman in her 50s in good health and CMV-seropositive. CDR3s include the opening cysteine and the closing phenylalanine or tryptophan.

CASRASGGSQETQYF | TRBV6-5 | 15 | TRBJ2-5
CASSLGVHTDTQYF | TRBV7-6 | 14 | TRBJ2-3
CSVVDRGYGYTF | TRBV29-1 | 12 | TRBJ1-2
CASSFGDQGGETQYF | TRBV5-1 | 15 | TRBJ2-5
CASSDVTGGFGGYTF | TRBV9 | 15 | TRBJ1-2
CASSLREGTTYEQYF | TRBV2 | 15 | TRBJ2-7
CASSYSGQGTYEAFF | TRBV6-5 | 15 | TRBJ1-1
CASSRDRGGSPLHF | TRBV27 | 14 | TRBJ1-6
CASSQFYGQYF | TRBV14 | 11 | TRBJ2-7
CASSSPRDRGVNTEAFF | TRBV5-4 | 17 | TRBJ1-1
CASSLGLNTEAFF | TRBV14 | 13 | TRBJ1-1
CASSLRGYNEQFF | TRBV7-2 | 13 | TRBJ2-1
CASSSGGVTYNEQFF | TRBV9 | 15 | TRBJ2-1
CASSSGQVAQFF | TRBV11-1 | 12 | TRBJ2-1
CASSSPGLGETQYF | TRBV5-4 | 14 | TRBJ2-5
CASSLTDRVGGYTF | TRBV7-9 | 14 | TRBJ1-2
CASSLGGVETQYF | TRBV5-5 | 13 | TRBJ2-5
CASSLDGTGGSGAFF | TRBV7-9 | 15 | TRBJ1-1
CSSSRTSGGATDTQYF | TRBV7-9 | 16 | TRBJ2-3
CASRITGGDEKLFF | TRBV5-4 | 14 | TRBJ1-4
CASRSQRGATYEQYF | TRBV27 | 15 | TRBJ2-7
CASSYSPGINSPLHF | TRBV6-5 | 15 | TRBJ1-6
CASSPGEGHAGGYTF | TRBV5-1 | 15 | TRBJ1-2
CASSTGGAANEKLFF | TRBV19 | 15 | TRBJ1-4
CAISAAGLQTDTQYF | TRBV10-3 | 15 | TRBJ2-3
CASSPFNPFGGYPRLDSPLHF | TRBV18 | 21 | TRBJ1-6
CASSRSGDTGETQYF | TRBV10-1 | 15 | TRBJ2-5
CASSLARNTIYF | TRBV28 | 12 | TRBJ1-3
CASRSGNTIYF | TRBV6-1 | 11 | TRBJ1-3
CASSLDPITEAFF | TRBV7-2 | 13 | TRBJ1-1
CASSTGNSPLHF | TRBV4-1 | 12 | TRBJ1-6
CASRTGAKNTDTQYF | TRBV28 | 15 | TRBJ2-3
CASSLESRGENIQYF | TRBV7-2 | 15 | TRBJ2-4
CASSQDNPASGVAETQYF | TRBV5-4 | 18 | TRBJ2-5